Listed here are 9 T cell receptor beta chains from one sample, sequenced in a study of T cells in women clearing cervical HPV infection. The data were produced by immunoSEQ multiplex PCR, yet TCRdb's version contains in-frame clones alone and is incomplete. This sample's table reports about 44,000 clones. Sample: blood buffy coat. These receptors all come from a woman aged 18 to 75 with a cervical HPV16 infection that either progressed to CIN3+ or cleared (not recorded which).

To note about this clone: The sequence runs out 3 residues before the end of the CDR3; the remainder is reconstructed from the germline J gene. The chain couples TRBV5-1 to TRBJ1-1, with D maybe TRBD1 (6 bases). The CDR3 runs to 14 residues. Germline V lookup: CDR1 SGHRS, CDR2 YFSETQ. CDR3 in amino acids: CASSLVQGPGEAFF. CDR3 bases read: TGCGCCAGCAGCTTGGTCCAGGGGCCCGGGGAA.

As for this clone: The CDR3 extends 3 residues past the end of the read, so its final part is completed from the germline J gene. The genes are TRBV19 and TRBJ2-2, with D unclear. The V gene lost 4 bases and the J gene lost 5 bases, with 5 bases spanning the gap. CDR1 LNHDA and CDR2 SQIVND come from the germline V gene (reference sequence). The CDR3 runs to 12 residues. Here the CDR3 reads CASSTQTGELFF. CDR3 bases read: TGTGCCAGTAGTACCCAAACCGGGGAG.

About this clone itself: The read halts 3 residues ahead of the CDR3 end, with the missing end drawn from the germline J gene. The J gene is TRBJ2-7, the V gene TRBV20-1, with TRBD1 matching over 8 bases. CDR1 and CDR2 (germline): DFQATT, SNEGSKA (reference sequence). The V segment lost 4 bases and the J segment 3 bases; nucleotides outside the gene matches: 5. This CDR3 is 13 amino acids long. The chain's CDR3 is CSAKRQGSYEQYF. The CDR3 bases that were read are TGCAGTGCTAAACGACAGGGGAGCTACGAG.

On this clone: The read halts 3 residues ahead of the CDR3 end, with the missing end drawn from the germline J gene. The chain joins TRBV7-2 to TRBJ1-1; 8 positions agree with TRBD1. The CDR3 loop spans 15 amino acids. CDR1 and CDR2 (germline): SGHTA, FQGNSA. The sequenced CDR3 bases are TGTGCCAGCAGCGCTTACAGGGGGAGCTCCTACGAG. Protein product: CASSAYRGSSYE. The whole CDR3 protein reads CASSAYRGSSYEAFF.

CDR3 in amino acids: CSAYSQPSGNTIYF. Partial CDR3 DNA: TGCAGTGCTTACAGTCAACCATCTGGAAACACC. The chain joins TRBV20-1 to TRBJ1-3, with no clear D. Sequencing ends 3 residues short of the CDR3 end; the germline J gene provides the rest. The CDR3 is 14 amino acids. From germline, CDR1 is DFQATT and CDR2 SNEGSKA (reference sequence). V was pared by 5 bases and J by 1 base, with 12 bases between.

Remarks on this clone: Sequencing ends 3 residues short of the CDR3 end; the germline J gene provides the rest. The rearrangement links TRBV5-6 to TRBJ2-6; D is unclear. Germline V CDR1 and CDR2: SGHDT, YYEEEE. This CDR3 has 15 amino acids. V lost 4 bases to trimming and J lost 0 bases, with 8 bases between them. CDR3 DNA (partial): TGTGCCAGCAGCACTTACAGCTCTGGGGCCAACGTC. It translates to CASSTYSSGANV. The entire CDR3 protein is CASSTYSSGANVLTF.

About this clone itself: The sequence runs out 3 residues before the end of the CDR3; the remainder is reconstructed from the germline J gene. This chain connects TRBV2 to TRBJ1-2; maybe TRBD1 (6 bases). CDR3 length equals 14 residues. Trimming cost V 4 bases and J 4 bases, with 13 bases left between them. Germline CDR1 and CDR2: SNHLY and FYNNEI. The CDR3 bases that were read are TGTGCCAGCAGTGCACAGGGAGTCCTCTATGGC. Protein sequence: CASSAQGVLYG. The whole CDR3 region reads CASSAQGVLYGYTF.

Comment on this clone: The read terminates 3 residues before the CDR3 end, so the remaining end is supplied by the germline J gene. The chain has TRBV10-3 and TRBJ1-1; D gene uncertain. The CDR3 consists of 13 residues. Germline values: CDR1 ENHRY, CDR2 SYGVKD. With 2 bases removed from V and 6 bases from J, the gap between germline ends came to 10 bases. The CDR3 spells CAISEIAVSEAFF. The part of the CDR3 DNA that was read is TGTGCCATCAGTGAGATTGCGGTTTCTGAA.

Concerning this clone itself: The read terminates 3 residues ahead of where the CDR3 ends, so the germline J gene completes it. This rearrangement joins TRBV2 to TRBJ2-3, with D perhaps matching TRBD1 (5 bases). The CDR3 length is 15 residues. Trimming stripped 6 bases from V and 0 bases from J, with 13 bases between. CDR1 and CDR2 from the germline V gene are SNHLY and FYNNEI. The CDR3 here is CASSPQGQSTDTQYF. The CDR3 bases that were read are TGTGCCAGCAGCCCGCAGGGTCAGAGCACAGATACG.